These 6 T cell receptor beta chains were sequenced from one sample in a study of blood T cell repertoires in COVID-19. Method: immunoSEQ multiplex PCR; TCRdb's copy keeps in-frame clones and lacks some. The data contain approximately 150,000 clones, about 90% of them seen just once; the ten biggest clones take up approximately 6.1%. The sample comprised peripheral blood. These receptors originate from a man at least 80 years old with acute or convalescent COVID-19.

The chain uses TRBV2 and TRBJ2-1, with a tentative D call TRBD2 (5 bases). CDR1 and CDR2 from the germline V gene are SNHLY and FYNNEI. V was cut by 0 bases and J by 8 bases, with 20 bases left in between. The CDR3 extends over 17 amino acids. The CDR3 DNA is TGTGCCAGCAGTGAAGCAAGACTATCAGTTACGCGCGATGAGCAGTTCTTC. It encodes CASSEARLSVTRDEQFF. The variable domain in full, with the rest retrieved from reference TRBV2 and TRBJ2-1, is EPEVTQTPSHQVTQMGQEVILRCVPISNHLYFYWYRQILGQKVEFLVSFYNNEISEKSEIFDDQFSVERPDGSNFTLKIRSTKLEDSAMYFCASSEARLSVTRDEQFFGPGTRLTVL.

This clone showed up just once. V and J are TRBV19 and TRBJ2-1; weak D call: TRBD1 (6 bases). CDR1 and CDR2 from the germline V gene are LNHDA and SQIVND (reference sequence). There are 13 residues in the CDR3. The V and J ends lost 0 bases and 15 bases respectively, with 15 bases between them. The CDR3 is CASSIERGSGWFF. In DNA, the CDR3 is TGTGCCAGTAGTATAGAGAGGGGGTCAGGCTGGTTCTTC.

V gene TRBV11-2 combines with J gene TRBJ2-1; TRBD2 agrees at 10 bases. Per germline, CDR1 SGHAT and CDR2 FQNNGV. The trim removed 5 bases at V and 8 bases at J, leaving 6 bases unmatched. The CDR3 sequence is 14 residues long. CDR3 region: CASSPTSGAHEQFF. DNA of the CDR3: TGTGCCAGCAGCCCAACTAGCGGGGCTCATGAGCAGTTCTTC.

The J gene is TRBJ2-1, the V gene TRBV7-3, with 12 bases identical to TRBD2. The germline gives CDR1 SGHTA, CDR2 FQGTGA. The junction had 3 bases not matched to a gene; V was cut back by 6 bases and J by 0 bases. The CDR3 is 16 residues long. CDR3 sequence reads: CASRKTSGSSYNEQFF. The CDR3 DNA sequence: TGTGCCAGCAGGAAGACTAGCGGGAGCTCCTACAATGAGCAGTTCTTC.

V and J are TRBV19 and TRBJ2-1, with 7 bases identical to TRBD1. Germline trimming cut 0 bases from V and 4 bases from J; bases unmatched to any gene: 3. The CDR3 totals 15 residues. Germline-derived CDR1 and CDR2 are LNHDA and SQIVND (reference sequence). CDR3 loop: CASSIDSGQYNEQFF. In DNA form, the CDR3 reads TGTGCCAGTAGTATAGATTCGGGACAGTACAATGAGCAGTTCTTC.

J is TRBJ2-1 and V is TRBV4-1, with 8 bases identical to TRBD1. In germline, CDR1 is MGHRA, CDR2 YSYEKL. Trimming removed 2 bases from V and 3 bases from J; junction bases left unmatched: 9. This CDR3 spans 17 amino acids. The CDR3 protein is CASSQSDRGVNYNEQFF. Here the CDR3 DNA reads TGCGCCAGCAGCCAATCTGACAGGGGAGTAAACTACAATGAGCAGTTCTTC.